This TCR beta chain is drawn from a study of blood T cells in healthy people across ages. The CDR3 sequence is 14 residues long. Germline CDR1 is KGHSH and CDR2 is LQKENI. Deletions cut 0 bases from V and 2 bases from J, with 8 bases between. Primers used in a second PCR of roughly 6 to 11 cycles were a sample-barcoded 5' primer and a J-beta primer mix. TCRdb processed the 5' RACE reads anew with MiXCR; each CDR3 protein has one entry. The repertoire has 550,000 to 650,000 distinct CDR3 sequences, about 27% of them found once; the top ten carry approximately 3.6%. These same records also appear under a second study, on T cells of mothers and their children.

The chain employs TRBV18 and TRBJ2-7; D remains ambiguous. The clonotype comes from a boy between 2 and 10 years old in good health. The sample consisted of blood. CDR3 coding DNA: TGTGCCAGCTCACCACCGTCCCGAGCCTACGAGCAGTACTTC. Translation: CASSPPSRAYEQYF.